This T cell receptor (beta chain) was identified in a study of blood T cell repertoires in COVID-19. Study information: Acute and convalescent COVID-19 samples came from the United States, Italy and Spain. Nucleic acid was either cDNA or gDNA, and it came from T cells, B-cell-depleted T cells, or PBMCs.

After removal of 2 bases from V and 0 bases from J, the junction contained 5 bases not matched to a gene. CDR1 is SGHDT and CDR2 is YYEEEE in the germline V gene. The CDR3 extends over 18 amino acids. As processed by the authors: Cell counts per sample came from amplifying reference gene primers. The table came from immunoSEQ multiplex PCR; TCRdb's copy has only in-frame clones and leaves some out. V, J and clone size reflect that table, while D and trimming were determined from the DNA. Of around 140,000 clones in the sample, about 88% were seen once. This clonotype originated in an elderly woman with acute or convalescent COVID-19. The sample was peripheral blood. V usage is TRBV5-6 and J usage is TRBJ2-3; 14 bases match TRBD2. The DNA for the CDR3 is TGTGCCAGCAGCTTTGACAGGACTAGCGGGGGGAGCACAGATACGCAGTATTTT. This codes for CASSFDRTSGGSTDTQYF.